The source of this TCR beta chain is a study of cytomegalovirus exposure and HLA in healthy donors. The table lists this clone with a count of one. Use of 60 Vbeta and 13 Jbeta primers characterized the PCR. Some clones are missing from TCRdb's copy, which holds only in-frame ones; the method was immunoSEQ multiplex PCR. Altogether 84,000 or so clones are present, 84% being singletons, with the ten largest covering about 2.4%. Looked up from germline, CDR1 is SQVTM and CDR2 is ANQGSEA. V shed 4 bases and J shed 2 bases, with 18 bases lying between them. The CDR3 runs to 15 residues. This receptor was taken from a woman aged 45-60 years in good health and CMV-seronegative. The chain is built from TRBV29-1 and TRBJ2-7, with D possibly matching TRBD2 (6 bases). Specimen: PBMCs. CDR3 coding DNA: TGCAGCGTTGTGGACGGAGGGGACCTACCCTACGAGCAGTACTTC. It codes for CSVVDGGDLPYEQYF.